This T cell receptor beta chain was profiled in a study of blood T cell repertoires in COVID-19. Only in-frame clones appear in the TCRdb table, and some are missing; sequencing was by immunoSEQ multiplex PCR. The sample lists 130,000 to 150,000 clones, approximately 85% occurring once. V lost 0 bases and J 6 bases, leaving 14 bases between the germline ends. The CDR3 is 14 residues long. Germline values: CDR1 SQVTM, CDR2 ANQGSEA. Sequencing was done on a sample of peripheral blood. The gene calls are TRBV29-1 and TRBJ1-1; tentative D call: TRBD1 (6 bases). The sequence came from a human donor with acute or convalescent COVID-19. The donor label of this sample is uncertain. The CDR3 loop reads CSVEDPTGRAEAFF. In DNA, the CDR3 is TGCAGCGTTGAAGACCCGACAGGCAGGGCTGAAGCTTTCTTT.